This entry lists 11 T cell receptor beta chains sequenced from one sample in a study of blood T cell repertoires in COVID-19. Profiled with immunoSEQ multiplex PCR; TCRdb holds only in-frame clones, not every one. This sample yields 89,000 or so clones, of which more than 80% are seen a single time; 2.7% belongs to the top ten. The sample comprised peripheral blood. The receptors were gathered from a man between 50 and 59 years old with COVID-19, enrolled during active disease.

J is TRBJ2-5 and V is TRBV7-2, with 12 bases lining up with TRBD2. V trimming: 2 bases; J trimming: 5 bases; junction bases outside the gene matches: 0. The germline CDR1 and CDR2 sequences are SGHTA and FQGNSA. This CDR3 contains 14 residues. CDR3 region: CASSLTSGGETQYF. The CDR3 bases are TGTGCCAGCAGCTTAACTAGCGGGGGGGAGACCCAGTACTTC.

The CDR3 region is CASSLPGQAKEVNTEAFF. The DNA for the CDR3 is TGTGCCAGCAGTCTCCCGGGACAGGCAAAAGAGGTGAACACTGAAGCTTTCTTT. The rearrangement links TRBV28 to TRBJ1-1, with 8 nucleotides matching TRBD1. With 5 bases clipped from V and 0 bases from J, the junction kept 14 bases outside the gene matches. CDR1 MDHEN and CDR2 SYDVKM come from the germline V gene. This CDR3 has 18 residues.

The rearrangement uses TRBV19 and TRBJ2-1; TRBD2 is a possible D gene (6 bases). CDR3 size: 16 residues. Germline assignment: CDR1 LNHDA and CDR2 SQIVND (reference sequence). V gave up 3 bases and J gave up 2 bases, with 14 bases separating them. Here the CDR3 DNA reads TGTGCCAGTAGTATCGTGCTAGCGCGGGCCTACAATGAGCAGTTCTTC. Residues: CASSIVLARAYNEQFF. Using reference TRBV19 and TRBJ2-1 for the parts outside the CDR3, the full variable domain is DGGITQSPKYLFRKEGQNVTLSCEQNLNHDAMYWYRQDPGQGLRLIYYSQIVNDFQKGDIAEGYSVSREKKESFPLTVTSAQKNPTAFYLCASSIVLARAYNEQFFGPGTRLTVL.

The rearrangement uses TRBV2 and TRBJ1-2; a weak D match, TRBD1 (6 bases). The V end lost 6 bases, the J end lost 0 bases, and 17 bases lay between the germline ends. Germline V lookup: CDR1 SNHLY, CDR2 FYNNEI. CDR3 length: 16 residues. The CDR3 bases are TGTGCCAGCAGCCTCCTCCAACAGGGAACTAACTATGGCTACACCTTC. This codes for CASSLLQQGTNYGYTF.

In its sample, this clone was seen once. For the CDR3, the DNA is TGTGCCAGCAGTAGAACGACAGGGGCGAATAATTCACCCCTCCACTTT. It specifies CASSRTTGANNSPLHF. The chain couples TRBV6-2 or TRBV6-3 to TRBJ1-6; 8 bases are shared with TRBD1. The CDR3 contains 16 residues. With 5 bases clipped from V and 5 bases from J, the junction kept 8 bases outside the gene matches. Germline CDR1 and CDR2: MNHEY and SVGEGT.

The genes are TRBV9 and TRBJ2-2; 12 nucleotides agree with TRBD2. After removal of 3 bases from V and 8 bases from J, the junction contained 11 bases not matched to a gene. Germline CDR1 reads SGDLS; CDR2 reads YYNGEE. The CDR3 sequence is 17 residues long. This CDR3 reads CASSAPPSGGARGELFF. The CDR3 DNA follows: TGTGCCAGCAGCGCCCCACCTAGCGGGGGGGCTCGGGGGGAGCTGTTTTTT. The whole variable domain, remainder taken from reference TRBV9 and TRBJ2-2, is DSGVTQTPKHLITATGQRVTLRCSPRSGDLSVYWYQQSLDQGLQFLIQYYNGEERAKGNILERFSAQQFPDLHSELNLSSLELGDSALYFCASSAPPSGGARGELFFGEGSRLTVL.

V and J are TRBV5-4 and TRBJ2-1; 10 bases fit TRBD2. This CDR3 has 14 amino acids. The J segment lost 7 bases and the V segment lost 6 bases, leaving 7 bases of the junction unmatched. Germline CDR1 and CDR2: SGHNT and YYREEE (reference sequence). DNA for the CDR3: TGTGCCAGCACCAGCGGGGGGGGAGTAAATGAGCAGTTCTTC. Amino acid sequence: CASTSGGGVNEQFF.

The rearrangement links TRBV2 to TRBJ2-7; D is undetermined. This CDR3 is built from 16 residues. V was trimmed by 4 bases and J by 0 bases, leaving 16 bases between them. From germline, CDR1 is SNHLY and CDR2 FYNNEI. The CDR3 DNA follows: TGTGCCAGCAGTGTGGTTTACCCCAAGAGCTCCTACGAGCAGTACTTC. Translating it yields CASSVVYPKSSYEQYF.

This clone was picked up one time. V and J are TRBV18 and TRBJ1-4; perhaps TRBD1 as D (5 bases). The CDR3 extends over 13 amino acids. Germline V gene lookup returns CDR1 KGHSH and CDR2 LQKENI. Trimming shortened V by 6 bases and J by 5 bases, and 10 bases separated the two germline ends. As DNA, the CDR3 is TGTGCCAGCTCCCCAGACAGAAATGAAAAACTGTTTTTT. Encoded protein: CASSPDRNEKLFF.

V usage is TRBV6-4 and J usage is TRBJ2-5, with a weak D call TRBD1 (5 bases). The CDR3 loop spans 16 amino acids. CDR1 and CDR2 from the germline V gene are MRHNA and SNTAGT. V lost 2 bases, J lost 7 bases, and 20 bases lay in between. CDR3 amino acids: CASSDQYRPARRTQYF. The CDR3, as DNA: TGTGCCAGCAGTGACCAATACAGGCCCGCCCGAAGGACCCAGTACTTC.

This sequence joins TRBV7-9 and TRBJ2-3; tentatively, D is TRBD2 (7 bases). The CDR3 sequence is 15 residues long. Germline loops: CDR1 SEHNR, CDR2 FQNEAQ (reference sequence). Trimming removed 8 bases from V and 5 bases from J, with 20 bases in between. In nucleotides, the CDR3 is TGTGCCAGCCTACCCCTCGGGGGGCTGGGAGATACGCAGTATTTT. This encodes CASLPLGGLGDTQYF.